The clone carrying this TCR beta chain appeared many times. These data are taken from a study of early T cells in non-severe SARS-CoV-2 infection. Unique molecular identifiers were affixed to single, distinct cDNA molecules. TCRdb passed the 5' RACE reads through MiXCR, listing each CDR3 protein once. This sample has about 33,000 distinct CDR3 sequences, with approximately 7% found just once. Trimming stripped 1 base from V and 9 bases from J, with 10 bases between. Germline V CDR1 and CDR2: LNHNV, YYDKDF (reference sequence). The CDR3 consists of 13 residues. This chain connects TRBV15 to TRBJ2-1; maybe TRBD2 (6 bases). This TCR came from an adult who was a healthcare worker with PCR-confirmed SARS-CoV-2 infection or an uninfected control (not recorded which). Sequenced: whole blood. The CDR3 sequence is CATSRATSSEQFF. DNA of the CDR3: TGTGCCACCAGCAGAGCCACTAGCAGTGAGCAGTTCTTC.